This T cell receptor (beta chain) was observed in a study of cytomegalovirus exposure and HLA in healthy donors. Per the germline V gene, CDR1 is SEHNR and CDR2 is FQNEAQ (reference sequence). Trimming took off 2 bases at V and 0 bases at J, with 4 bases between the two ends. This CDR3 region has 14 residues. Amplification used 60 Vbeta primers and 13 Jbeta primers. Data came from immunoSEQ multiplex PCR; TCRdb stores just in-frame clones and leaves some out. The data contain roughly 160,000 clones, roughly 80% of them singletons. This chain connects TRBV7-9 to TRBJ1-4; D gene unclear. The clonotype originates from a man between 40 and 49 years old in good health and CMV-seronegative. Sequenced input: PBMCs. The CDR3 loop reads CASSLSSTNEKLFF. CDR3 coding DNA: TGTGCCAGCAGCTTAAGCTCAACTAATGAAAAACTGTTTTTT.